What follows describes a single T cell receptor beta chain. The entry originates in a study of blood T cell repertoires in COVID-19. On the study more broadly: COVID-19 samples collected from the United States, Italy and Spain covered acute and convalescent phases. PBMCs, B-cell-depleted T cells, or T cells were the source of the cDNA or gDNA that made up the material.

In the original processing: How many nucleated cells were present was estimated from reference gene primer amplification. Profiling relied on immunoSEQ multiplex PCR, and the TCRdb table lists in-frame clones only, not all of them. The V and J calls and clone size were taken over from that table, and D and trimming were inferred from the DNA. The table lists 87,000 or so clones, around 90% of them singletons. The germline gives CDR1 MNHNS, CDR2 SASEGT. CDR3 length: 15 residues. V gave up 1 base and J gave up 1 base, with 8 bases separating them. Material: peripheral blood. This rearrangement joins TRBV6-1 to TRBJ1-5, with a weak D call TRBD1 (6 bases). This receptor was obtained from a woman older than 75 with acute or convalescent COVID-19. The CDR3 sequence is CASSEDRVSNQPQHF. The DNA for the CDR3 is TGTGCCAGCAGTGAAGACAGGGTGAGCAATCAGCCCCAGCATTTT.